This T cell receptor (beta chain) derives from a study of cytomegalovirus exposure and HLA in healthy donors. Study details: For the 300 to 450 genotyped donors, over 80% fell within the Caucasian-associated ancestry cluster. Notes on the study in general: Highest at DRB1 and lowest at HLA-C, TCR association rates differed among HLA loci in a later analysis. Some highly shared sequence variants likely arose as a pipeline artifact. With later analysis, a missense DCLRE1C variant became linked to TCR beta V- and J-gene trimming.

PCR used 60 Vbeta primers and 13 Jbeta primers. Sequencing used immunoSEQ multiplex PCR; TCRdb keeps in-frame clones, though not all of them. The sample has some 89,000 clones, 80% to 90% seen once; the top ten hold about 2%. The CDR3 loop spans 17 amino acids. The germline CDR1 and CDR2 sequences are SNHLY and FYNNEI. Trimming removed 3 bases from V and 0 bases from J; junction bases left unmatched: 4. Regarding this clone: Antigen: not known.

What was sequenced was PBMCs. This TCR came from a woman aged 30 to 39 in good health and CMV-seronegative. This chain connects TRBV2 to TRBJ2-1, with TRBD2 matching 11 bases. Written as DNA, the CDR3 is TGTGCCAGCAGTGAGTCTAGCGGGAGGTTCTCCTACAATGAGCAGTTCTTC. This sequence encodes CASSESSGRFSYNEQFF.